A single sample is the source of the 7 T cell receptor beta chains below, sequenced in a study of blood T cells in healthy people across ages. Alongside a J-beta primer mix, a sample-barcoded 5' primer served in a second PCR lasting about 7 to 12 cycles. TCRdb ran MiXCR on the 5' RACE reads and lists one entry per CDR3 protein. The sample yields about 1.7 million distinct CDR3 sequences, approximately 28% seen once. What was sequenced was blood. The receptors derive from a woman between 25 and 40 years old in good health.

The chain recombines TRBV5-1 with TRBJ2-6; D remains ambiguous. Per the germline V gene, CDR1 is SGHRS and CDR2 is YFSETQ. CDR3 length: 17 residues. With 5 bases removed from V and 0 bases from J, the gap between germline ends came to 15 bases. CDR3: CASRQNPENSGANVLTF. The CDR3 DNA reads TGCGCCAGCAGACAGAATCCGGAAAACTCTGGGGCCAACGTCCTGACTTTC.

This clonotype was seen a few times. The V gene is TRBV29-1, the J gene TRBJ1-2; TRBD1 matches 8 bases. Per the germline V gene, CDR1 is SQVTM and CDR2 is ANQGSEA. J gave up 3 bases and V 7 bases, and 7 bases lay outside the gene matches. CDR3 size: 13 residues. DNA of the CDR3: TGCAGCGCCCAGACAGGGGTGGACTATGGCTACACCTTC. Protein product: CSAQTGVDYGYTF.

This sequence joins TRBV7-2 and TRBJ2-1; D is uncertain. V lost 6 bases to trimming and J lost 5 bases, with 11 bases between them. The CDR3 spans 13 residues. CDR1 and CDR2 (germline): SGHTA, FQGNSA. CDR3 protein: CASRADFNNEQFF. CDR3 coding DNA: TGTGCCAGCAGGGCAGACTTCAACAATGAGCAGTTCTTC.

The chain recombines TRBV5-1 with TRBJ2-3; D might be TRBD1 or TRBD2, each matching 6 bases. This CDR3 region has 14 residues. Germline V gene lookup returns CDR1 SGHRS and CDR2 YFSETQ. V dropped 7 bases and J dropped 0 bases, with 12 bases sitting between them. CDR3 coding DNA: TGCGCCAGCGGAGGGGGATCTAGCACAGATACGCAGTATTTT. Its translation: CASGGGSSTDTQYF.

In its sample, this clonotype was seen many times. The chain carries TRBV20-1 and TRBJ2-7; TRBD1 matches 8 bases. This CDR3 has 13 amino acids. Trimming at V came to 6 bases and at J to 7 bases, leaving 11 bases not matched to a gene. Germline CDR1 DFQATT, CDR2 SNEGSKA (reference sequence). CDR3 DNA sequence: TGCAGTGCCACCTCCGGGACAGGCTGGGAGCAGTACTTC. Its translation: CSATSGTGWEQYF.

The chain employs TRBV12-3 or TRBV12-4 and TRBJ1-6, with no clear D. The germline V and J ends were trimmed by 7 bases and 2 bases, with 6 bases remaining between them. There are 13 residues in the CDR3. This CDR3 is CASMTTYNSPLHF. The CDR3 DNA reads TGTGCCAGCATGACGACCTATAATTCACCCCTCCACTTT.

The chain couples TRBV12-2 to TRBJ2-7; whether TRBD1, the table's D call, matches the DNA was not checked. TRBV12-2 is a listed pseudogene. The CDR3 runs to 17 residues. This CDR3 reads CASRLGLAGGAYNEQYF. The CDR3 nucleotides read TGTGCAAGTCGCTTAGGCTTAGCGGGAGGGGCGTACAATGAGCAGTACTTC.